This TCR beta chain was observed in a study of T cell responses to AZD1222 COVID-19 vaccine. Study-level results: Spike-specific TCR breadth and depth were elevated following two AZD1222 doses. Nearly half of spike-specific TCRs reportedly target unmutated variant regions.

As for this clone: Its antigen is not identified.

Data came from immunoSEQ multiplex PCR; TCRdb stores just in-frame clones and leaves some out. The repertoire holds 85,000 to 130,000 clones, around nine tenths seen once, with 2.5% to 4% in the top ten. Germline V CDR1 and CDR2: SGHTA, FQGTGA. This CDR3 spans 13 amino acids. With 4 bases removed from V and 1 base from J, the gap between germline ends came to 7 bases. The sample was peripheral blood, taken on day 0 of AZD1222 vaccination. The receptor was isolated from an adult in good health. The J gene is TRBJ1-1, the V gene TRBV7-3; no reliable D call. The CDR3: CASSYTENTEAFF. Here the CDR3 DNA reads TGTGCCAGCAGCTATACAGAGAACACTGAAGCTTTCTTT.